Listed here are 7 T cell receptor beta chains from one sample, sequenced in a study of blood T cells in healthy people across ages. Then a second PCR, running roughly 7 to 12 cycles, was carried out with a sample-barcoded 5' primer and a J-beta primer mix. TCRdb itself ran the 5' RACE reads through MiXCR, one entry per CDR3 protein. The table has about 800,000 distinct CDR3 sequences, about 42% seen once. Sequencing used blood. All receptors come from a man older than 75 in good health.

This clonotype was detected a few times. The rearrangement uses TRBV29-1 and TRBJ2-3, with a possible D match to TRBD1 (5 bases). Looked up from germline, CDR1 is SQVTM and CDR2 is ANQGSEA. The CDR3 runs 12 residues. V lost 6 bases and J lost 4, with 11 bases in between. As DNA, the CDR3 is TGCAGCGTATCTAGGGGCCCAGATACGCAGTATTTT. Its protein is CSVSRGPDTQYF.

The chain recombines TRBV2 with TRBJ1-3; D is undetermined. Germline CDR1 SNHLY, CDR2 FYNNEI. Deletions cut 10 bases from V and 1 base from J, with 14 bases between. The CDR3 runs 14 residues. The DNA for the CDR3 is TGTGCCACCCGGACTGCCAGTTCTGGAAACACCATATATTTT. This translates into CATRTASSGNTIYF.

This chain connects TRBV27 to TRBJ2-1, with 8 bases aligning to TRBD2. J gave up 10 bases and V 6 bases, and 14 bases lay outside the gene matches. CDR3 size: 15 residues. Germline values: CDR1 MNHEY, CDR2 SMNVEV (reference sequence). This chain's CDR3 is CASRPNGGGTYEQFF. The DNA of the CDR3 is TGTGCCAGCAGACCCAACGGCGGGGGGACCTACGAGCAGTTCTTC.

This clonotype was detected ten times or more. The chain recombines TRBV20-1 with TRBJ2-1; possible D gene TRBD2, 6 bases. CDR3 length equals 13 residues. V was trimmed by 6 bases and J by 6 bases, leaving 15 bases between them. The V gene's germline CDR1 is DFQATT and CDR2 SNEGSKA (reference sequence). The CDR3 DNA reads TGCAGTGCATATAGACTAGGGCCCAATGAGCAGTTCTTC. Protein product: CSAYRLGPNEQFF.

The chain uses TRBV5-1 and TRBJ2-1, with 12 bases that match TRBD2. The CDR3 spans 15 residues. V lost 6 bases to trimming and J lost 6 bases; unmatched junction nucleotides: 7. Germline V CDR1 and CDR2: SGHRS, YFSETQ. CDR3 residues: CASTMTSGGVNEQFF. CDR3 in DNA: TGCGCCAGCACCATGACTAGCGGGGGTGTCAATGAGCAGTTCTTC.

This clonotype was recorded a few times. The chain carries TRBV5-1 and TRBJ2-1; 9 positions agree with TRBD2. The CDR3 contains 16 residues. The junction had 5 bases not matched to a gene; V was cut back by 3 bases and J by 1 base. Per germline, CDR1 SGHRS and CDR2 YFSETQ. The CDR3 protein is CASSYMTSGSYNEQFF. The CDR3 coding sequence is TGCGCCAGCAGCTATATGACTAGCGGTTCCTACAATGAGCAGTTCTTC.

The CDR3 reads CSASPDRDFYGEQYF. The DNA for the CDR3 is TGCAGTGCTAGTCCTGACAGGGATTTCTACGGGGAGCAGTACTTC. The chain is built from TRBV20-1 and TRBJ2-5; 7 bases map to TRBD1. The CDR3 consists of 15 residues. V was pared by 3 bases and J by 11 bases, with 18 bases of the junction left unmatched. Germline CDR1 is DFQATT and CDR2 is SNEGSKA (reference sequence).